This T cell receptor (beta chain) was recovered during a study of blood T cells in healthy people across ages. The V gene end was trimmed by 6 bases and the J gene end by 10 bases; junction bases not matched to a gene: 13. CDR1 and CDR2 from the germline V gene are SGHDT and YYEEEE. The CDR3 runs to 14 residues. The use of a sample-barcoded 5' primer and a J-beta primer mix characterized a second PCR of 7 to 11 cycles. Each cDNA molecule received a tag from a template-switch adaptor that had 12 random nucleotides. Every sample returned 2.5 million or more CDR3-containing paired-end reads. TCRdb re-derived calls from the 5' RACE reads in MiXCR, one entry per CDR3 protein. The sample lists about 830,000 distinct CDR3 sequences, approximately 59% occurring once. Peripheral blood samples of 9 to 10 milliliters were drawn from each donor.

This clonotype was sampled from a man in his thirties or forties in good health. The source material was blood. The rearrangement links TRBV5-6 to TRBJ2-1; 7 nucleotides line up with TRBD1. The CDR3 sequence: CASTRTGLTYEQFF. The CDR3 DNA is TGTGCCAGCACCCGGACAGGTTTAACCTACGAGCAGTTCTTC.